This entry describes one T cell receptor (beta chain). Its target is not known. Study results and limitations: Larger-cohort validation covered only one TCR beta V-J rearrangement.

This CDR3 has 15 amino acids. Germline V gene sequence: CDR1 SGHTA, CDR2 FQGTGA. V was clipped by 5 bases and J by 7 bases, with 20 bases between them. After constant-region reverse-primer amplification, full-length variable regions underwent semi-nested PCR with Nested Universal Primer A. TCRdb re-called the 5' RACE reads through MiXCR, storing one row per CDR3 protein. The sample includes under 65,000 distinct CDR3 sequences, around 20% of them seen just once. Tregs were sorted as CD4+CD25+CD127-/low cells. The V and J genes are TRBV7-3 and TRBJ2-5, with D possibly matching TRBD2 (6 bases). The sequencing sample was made of tumor-infiltrating Tregs sorted from the breast tumor. The sequence derives from a female donor with breast cancer. CDR3 sequence: CASSRTGGMGGTQYF. DNA of the CDR3: TGTGCCAGCAGCCGTACAGGAGGGATGGGGGGGACCCAGTACTTC. Full variable domain (outside the CDR3, taken from reference TRBV7-3 and TRBJ2-5): GAGVSQTPSNKVTEKGKYVELRCDPISGHTALYWYRQSLGQGPEFLIYFQGTGAADDSGLPNDRFFAVRPEGSVSTLKIQRTERGDSAVYLCASSRTGGMGGTQYFGPGTRLLVL.